Reported below is one T cell receptor beta chain. These data are taken from a study of blood T cell repertoires in COVID-19. As for the study in general: PBMCs, B-cell-depleted T cells, or T cells were the source of the cDNA or gDNA that made up the material.

Per the original methods: Reference gene primer amplification gave nucleated cell count estimates. Generated by immunoSEQ multiplex PCR, the TCRdb table keeps only in-frame clones and is missing some. That table is the source of V, J and clone size, and D and trimming were worked out from the DNA. The sample has 90,000 to 120,000 clones; about 80% are singletons. The CDR3 runs to 15 residues. V dropped 6 bases and J dropped 5; count of bases not matched to a gene: 8. Germline CDR1 and CDR2: SSHAT and FNYEAQ (reference sequence). The origin of this receptor is a man between 65 and 80 years old with acute or convalescent COVID-19. The V gene is TRBV7-7, the J gene TRBJ2-5; 11 bases agree with TRBD2. The sequencing input was peripheral blood. The CDR3 spells CASSPQLAGVETQYF. DNA for the CDR3: TGTGCCAGCAGTCCCCAACTAGCGGGGGTGGAGACCCAGTACTTC.